This T cell receptor beta chain was captured in a study of blood T cell dynamics during melanoma immunotherapy (dated by TCRdb to 2020 to 2022). Context from the whole study: All patients had metastatic melanoma and were given first-line pembrolizumab or nivolumab plus ipilimumab as standard of care in the United Kingdom. To identify early correlates of response, the study profiled peripheral T cell receptor repertoires in patients with metastatic melanoma before and after one cycle of checkpoint inhibitor therapy. The training cohort was made up of consecutive patients, while a further independent group of patients from the same centre was pooled to form an external validation set.

CDR1 SGDLS and CDR2 YYNGEE are derived from the germline V gene. From the cysteine through the phenylalanine, the CDR3 covers 16 amino acids. Only CDR3 DNA is held: 48 bases, read in frame from base 1. Trimming takes 4 bases off V and 9 bases off J; junction bases not matched to a gene: 14. About this clone itself: It lacks a known antigen. Base quality data are lacking; no much larger clone is found one base away.

A fixed 350 ng of DNA was loaded for every bulk PBMC sample. TCR beta CDR3 sequences were amplified from genomic DNA with the immunoSEQ TCRb Assay kit following manufacturer instructions. The KAPA Library Quantification Kit for Illumina platforms was used to quantify pooled libraries by qPCR. Sequencing of the pooled libraries was done on an Illumina NextSeq 500, with clustering at roughly 0.55-1.2 pM. The paper's data handling went like this. TCR data were analyzed using immunoSEQ ANALYZER and the R LymphoSeq package. A rearrangement efficiency score was calculated as productive divided by the sum of productive and non-productive CDR3 sequences. Clonality was assessed using the Gini coefficient and diversity using the Renyi index at alpha=1, with pairwise comparisons between timepoints within each patient. Clonal relatedness used an edit distance of 3, and repertoire similarity used the Bhattacharyya coefficient, both computed in LymphoSeq. To classify response, a linear discriminant analysis based on week-3 changes in clonality and diversity was built with the R MASS and caret packages. The table was pulled from immuneACCESS by TCRdb, which kept in-frame rearrangements only. Such tables lose some clones; where checked, under half of the loss comes from unresolved V genes, and the rest has no known cause. Clone size and the V and J calls come from that table; the DNA yielded D and trimming. The sample yields around 13,000 clones; around 84% were counted once. Around 6% of the sample comes from the top ten.

The sample's time point label, decoded: pre-treatment baseline. Blood samples were taken at two points: before treatment (T0) and at week 3 (W3), which came after the first cycle of checkpoint blockade. Except for two patients with rapid clinical progression, response was assessed 12 weeks after the first infusion by RECIST 1.1; disease control meant complete response, partial response or stable disease. Patients were not eligible if they had prior systemic cancer treatment, concomitant immunosuppressant therapy or synchronous other active malignancies. Bulk PBMC and plasma cell-free DNA were both sequenced for TCR beta so that circulating cells and T cell turnover could be tracked. Lymphoprep and SepMate tubes were used to isolate PBMC from blood, and red cell lysis was then performed. DNA from PBMC and sorted T cell subsets was extracted with QIAamp DNA Blood Mini kits. Summary of the overall study and its limitations: Whether the T cell clones driving repertoire changes were melanoma-specific or reflected general immune activation could not be determined in the study. Unlike progressors, patients who went on to achieve disease control showed a bifurcated reorganization of the PBMC repertoire at W3, with either increased clonality or increased diversity. The relatively small sample size was recognized as a factor that could limit how well the results generalize.

The sequencing here drew on blood, taken from a patient treated with checkpoint blockade. This clonotype was obtained from a human donor with melanoma. The V and J segments used are TRBV9 and TRBJ2-1, and TRBD2 aligns with 9 junction nucleotides. The nucleotide sequence is given as TGTGCCAGCAGCCCCGGAGTGGCGGGGGGGCGCGGTGAGCAGTTCTTC. Translated, it gives CASSPGVAGGRGEQFF.